This note documents a single T cell receptor beta chain sequence. Antigen specificity is unknown. Having been cultured for around nine days, the cells underwent CD4+ T cell isolation. Their SARS-CoV-2 infection, verified by PCR, occurred between March and December 2020. Participants received two doses of either the BNT162b2 or mRNA-1273 vaccine. Both day 3 and day 7 saw half the medium replaced with IL-2 medium. The sample belongs to a study of vaccination effects on CD4 cells after COVID-19. The wider study: Relative to the second dose, post-vaccine samples were obtained a median of 72 days later. Study conclusions and caveats: Early post-infection timepoints were missing from the study, which also had few convalescent patients. Clones arising from infection and from vaccination showed marked clonal contraction late after vaccination.

In germline, CDR1 is SGHDT, CDR2 YYEEEE. This CDR3 has 19 amino acids. The junction had 17 bases not matched to a gene; V was cut back by 0 bases and J by 10 bases. Using immunoSEQ multiplex PCR, the repertoire was profiled, and TCRdb retains in-frame clones only, with some absent. This sample has around 44,000 clones; over 65% occur once, and the top ten carry roughly 3.5%. The rearrangement joins TRBV5-6 to TRBJ2-1, with 12 bases matching TRBD2. The receptor was derived from a human donor who had a prior SARS-CoV-2 infection. This specimen consisted of CD4+ T cells from PBMCs cultured without peptide, obtained after COVID-19 vaccination. The CDR3 loop is CASSLGVGASGGAGNEQFF. DNA of the CDR3: TGTGCCAGCAGCTTGGGGGTTGGAGCTAGCGGGGGGGCTGGAAACGAGCAGTTCTTC. The full variable domain, its missing parts supplied by reference TRBV5-6 and TRBJ2-1, is DAGVTQSPTHLIKTRGQQVTLRCSPKSGHDTVSWYQQALGQGPQFIFQYYEEEERQRGNFPDRFSGHQFPNYSSELNVNALLLGDSALYLCASSLGVGASGGAGNEQFFGPGTRLTVL.